The source of this T cell receptor (beta chain) is a study of glioma-infiltrating T cells. Study-level results: Above-expected tissue-blood divergence occurred in all gliomas, most in low-grade ones. Only very few CDR3 sequences appeared in both tissue and blood.

The CDR3 consists of 12 residues. Trimming stripped 1 base from V and 6 bases from J, with 4 bases between. Germline CDR1 reads LGHDT; CDR2 reads YNNKEL (reference sequence). Using RNA template, CDR3s of TCR alpha and beta were amplified with iRepertoire arm-PCR. One-step reverse transcription and amplification started from approximately 100-400 ng of tissue mRNA or PBMC total RNA. TCRdb reprocessed the multiplex PCR reads via MiXCR and lists one record per CDR3 protein. The data hold some 190,000 distinct CDR3 sequences, with over 30% observed a single time. This clonotype was seen at least ten times. What it binds is not known.

The chain combines TRBV3-1 with TRBJ1-5; D uncertain. This sequence originates from a human donor with low-grade glioma or glioblastoma, undergoing nonglioma brain surgery, or in good health (not recorded which). Sequences were obtained from glioma tissue, nonneoplastic brain tissue, or PBMCs (not recorded which). CDR3 protein: CASSQGAQPQHF. DNA for the CDR3: TGTGCCAGCAGCCAAGGGGCTCAGCCCCAGCATTTT. Full variable domain (outside the CDR3, taken from reference TRBV3-1 and TRBJ1-5): DTAVSQTPKYLVTQMGNDKSIKCEQNLGHDTMYWYKQDSKKFLKIMFSYNNKELIINETVPNRFSPKSPDKAHLNLHINSLELGDSAVYFCASSQGAQPQHFGDGTRLSIL.